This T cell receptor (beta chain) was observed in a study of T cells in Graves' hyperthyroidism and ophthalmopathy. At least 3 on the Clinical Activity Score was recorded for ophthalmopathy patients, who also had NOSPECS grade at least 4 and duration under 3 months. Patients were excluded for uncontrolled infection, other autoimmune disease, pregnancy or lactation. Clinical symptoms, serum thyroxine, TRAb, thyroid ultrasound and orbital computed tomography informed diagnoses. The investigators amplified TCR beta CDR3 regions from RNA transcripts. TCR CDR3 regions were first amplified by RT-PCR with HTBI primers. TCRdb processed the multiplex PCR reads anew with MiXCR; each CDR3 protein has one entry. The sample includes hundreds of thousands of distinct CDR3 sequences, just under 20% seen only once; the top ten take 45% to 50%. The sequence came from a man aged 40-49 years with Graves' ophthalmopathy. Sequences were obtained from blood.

CDR3 nucleotide sequence: TGTGCCAGCAGTTACACAGGGGTCGGCTACACCTTC. Protein sequence: CASSYTGVGYTF. The rearrangement joins TRBV6-2 or TRBV6-3 to TRBJ1-2, with 7 bases matching TRBD1. The CDR3 consists of 12 residues. V gave up 2 bases and J gave up 8 bases; unmatched junction bases: 2. Germline V gives CDR1 MNHEY, CDR2 SVGEGT.